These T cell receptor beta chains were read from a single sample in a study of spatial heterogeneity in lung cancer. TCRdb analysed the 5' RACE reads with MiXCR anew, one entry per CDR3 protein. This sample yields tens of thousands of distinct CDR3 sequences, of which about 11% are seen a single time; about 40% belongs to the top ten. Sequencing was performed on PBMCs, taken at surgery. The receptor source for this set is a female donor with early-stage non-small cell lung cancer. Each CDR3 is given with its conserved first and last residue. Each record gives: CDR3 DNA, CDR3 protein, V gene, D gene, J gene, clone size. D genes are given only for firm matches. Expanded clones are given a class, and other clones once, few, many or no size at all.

TGCGCCAGCAGCAGCGGAACAGGGTTGAGCACTGAAGCTTTCTTT	CASSSGTGLSTEAFF	TRBV5-1	NA	TRBJ1-1	NA
TGTGCCAGCAGGGGACGGACAGCTGGTCAGCCCCAGCATTTT	CASRGRTAGQPQHF	TRBV6-5	NA	TRBJ1-5	few
TGTGCCAGCAGTTTAGGGTCAGCGGGGGTCTCTGGGGCCAACGTCCTGACTTTC	CASSLGSAGVSGANVLTF	TRBV12-3/TRBV12-4	TRBD2	TRBJ2-6	few
TGTGCCAGCAGTTACATCGGGACCCCTGGCTACACCTTC	CASSYIGTPGYTF	TRBV6-5	NA	TRBJ1-2	many
TGTGCCAGCAGCCAAATCCAGGCCCGGGGGGATACGCAGTATTTT	CASSQIQARGDTQYF	TRBV7-8	NA	TRBJ2-3	NA
TGTGCCAGCATGGTGGAGACCCAGTACTTC	CASMVETQYF	TRBV2	NA	TRBJ2-5	few
TGTGCCAGCAGTTACTCTGGGGCCGATTCACCCCTCCACTTT	CASSYSGADSPLHF	TRBV6-2/TRBV6-3	NA	TRBJ1-6	many
TGTGCCAGCAGTTACTCGATGGGGCGAGGACGGGATATACAAGAGACCCAGTACTTC	CASSYSMGRGRDIQETQYF	TRBV6-2/TRBV6-3	NA	TRBJ2-5	NA
TGTGCCAGCAGCGATAGGGGGGGCAGCACTAATGAAAAACTGTTTTTT	CASSDRGGSTNEKLFF	TRBV7-9	NA	TRBJ1-4	few
TGTGCCAGCAGCCCCGGGACAGGGGGTTTCGGTGAGCAGTTCTTC	CASSPGTGGFGEQFF	TRBV3-1	TRBD1	TRBJ2-1	NA
TGTGCCAGTAGGGGCGCTTCCAATCAGCCCCAGCATTTT	CASRGASNQPQHF	TRBV7-2	NA	TRBJ1-5	NA
TGTGCCAGCAGGGAGGACAGGGGCCAGTACTTC	CASREDRGQYF	TRBV6-1	TRBD1	TRBJ2-7	NA
TGTGCCAGCAGTTACCCTTTTCCGGGGTCGGCTATTGAGCAGTTCTTC	CASSYPFPGSAIEQFF	TRBV6-2/TRBV6-3	NA	TRBJ2-1	few
TGCAGTGACTCTCCCTACAATGAGCAGTTCTTC	CSDSPYNEQFF	TRBV20-1	NA	TRBJ2-1	NA
TGTGCCAGCAGTTCCCCCTCGAGGATTCAGTACTTC	CASSSPSRIQYF	TRBV28	NA	TRBJ2-4	few
TGCGCCAGCAGCTTTCGGGGACAGGGGACTAACACTGAAGCTTTCTTT	CASSFRGQGTNTEAFF	TRBV5-1	TRBD1	TRBJ1-1	few
TGTGCCTGGAGTGCCGGCAGGGGCTACAATGAGCAGTTCTTC	CAWSAGRGYNEQFF	TRBV30	NA	TRBJ2-1	NA
TGTGCCAGCAGCGCCGACCTAGAAGCTTTCTTT	CASSADLEAFF	TRBV13	NA	TRBJ1-1	many
TGTGCCAGCTCCCTAGGGCAGGGAGGTTATGATGGCTACACCTTC	CASSLGQGGYDGYTF	TRBV18	NA	TRBJ1-2	many
TGTGCCAGCAGCCCCCGGAGGGGAGTGGTAGAGACCCAGTACTTC	CASSPRRGVVETQYF	TRBV7-2	NA	TRBJ2-5	few
TGCGCCAGCGGGGCCGGGTGGGGCAACACCGGGGAGCTGTTTTTT	CASGAGWGNTGELFF	TRBV4-3	NA	TRBJ2-2	NA
TGTGCCAGTAGTAACGGAGATGGCTACACCTTC	CASSNGDGYTF	TRBV19	NA	TRBJ1-2	many
TGTGCCAGCAGCCTATCGGACAGGCCCTATGGCTACACCTTC	CASSLSDRPYGYTF	TRBV7-2	TRBD1	TRBJ1-2	few
TGTGCCAGCAGCCCCCCCTTGGCGGGGGGCAAAGAGACCCAGTACTTC	CASSPPLAGGKETQYF	TRBV9	TRBD2	TRBJ2-5	many
TGTGCCAGCAGCCGGACCGGGACAGGGTCCTACGAGCAGTACTTC	CASSRTGTGSYEQYF	TRBV7-2	TRBD1	TRBJ2-7	many
TGTGCCAGCAGCTCCTCCTATGACAGGGGTGTCTATGGCTACACCTTC	CASSSSYDRGVYGYTF	TRBV7-9	TRBD1	TRBJ1-2	few
TGTGCCAGCAGCCCCCCTGGGGACAATGAGCAGTTCTTC	CASSPPGDNEQFF	TRBV7-2	NA	TRBJ2-1	NA
TGTGCCAGCAGCCGCAACAGGGTCACCGGGGAGCTGTTTTTT	CASSRNRVTGELFF	TRBV3-1	NA	TRBJ2-2	NA
TGTGCCAGCAGCTTAGCGCAGGCTAGCGGCCTTAATGAGCAGTTCTTC	CASSLAQASGLNEQFF	TRBV7-2	TRBD2	TRBJ2-1	few
TGTGCCAGCAGCTTGAGGGGGGGCGCGGGCAATTCACCCCTCCACTTT	CASSLRGGAGNSPLHF	TRBV5-4	NA	TRBJ1-6	NA
TGTGCCAGCAGCGGACAGTTGAACACTGAAGCTTTCTTT	CASSGQLNTEAFF	TRBV3-1	NA	TRBJ1-1	many
TGCAGTGCTACGACCTACATAGGGGTGGCGGGGGGAGCCTCAGATACGCAGTATTTT	CSATTYIGVAGGASDTQYF	TRBV20-1	TRBD2	TRBJ2-3	NA
TGTGCCAGCAGTTCCCTCCGGGGGGGCTCGTCTGGGGCCAACGTCCTGACTTTC	CASSSLRGGSSGANVLTF	TRBV12-3/TRBV12-4	TRBD2	TRBJ2-6	few
TGTGCCTGGGAGACAGGTTCTAGGGCAGCTTTCTTT	CAWETGSRAAFF	TRBV30	NA	TRBJ1-1	few
TGTGCCACCAGTGCAGCAGGGGATGGCTACACCTTC	CATSAAGDGYTF	TRBV24-1	NA	TRBJ1-2	NA